The 23 T cell receptor beta chains given below trace back to one sample, sequenced in a study of blood T cell repertoires in COVID-19. The protocol was immunoSEQ multiplex PCR, while the TCRdb copy is restricted to in-frame clones and leaves out a portion. The sample lists 220,000 or so clones, about 82% seen once, with roughly 2% in the top ten. What was sequenced was PBMCs or T cells enriched from blood (not recorded which). Receptors originate from a woman between 45 and 60 years old who had recovered from COVID-19.

The chain links TRBV5-1 to TRBJ1-2, with a tentative D call TRBD1 (6 bases). Trimming stripped 0 bases from V and 4 bases from J, with 10 bases between. This CDR3 contains 14 residues. Germline-derived CDR1 and CDR2 are SGHRS and YFSETQ. CDR3 sequence (DNA): TGCGCCAGCAGCTTGGTGGGGACATCCTATGGCTACACCTTC. This gives the protein CASSLVGTSYGYTF.

The V gene is TRBV7-6, the J gene TRBJ1-5; TRBD1 matches 9 bases. The V and J ends lost 6 bases and 4 bases, in that order; junction bases with no gene match: 10. Germline CDR1 reads SGHVS; CDR2 reads FNYEAQ. CDR3 length: 16 residues. CDR3 DNA: TGTGCCAGCAGAAACACGGGACAGGGAGTAAATCAGCCCCAGCATTTT. Residues: CASRNTGQGVNQPQHF.

A remark on this clone: Different DNA sequences within this sample yield the same CDR3. The chain recombines TRBV19 with TRBJ1-1; no reliable D call. Trimming took off 3 bases at V and 2 bases at J, with 10 bases between the two ends. The CDR3 contains 14 residues. Germline CDR1 and CDR2: LNHDA and SQIVND (reference sequence). The CDR3 DNA sequence: TGTGCCAGTAGTATCCCGGCGGAAAACACTGAAGCTTTCTTT. Its protein is CASSIPAENTEAFF.

The CDR3 protein is CASSRTGTRSTNEKLFF. CDR3 nucleotide sequence: TGTGCCAGTAGCCGAACCGGGACACGGTCAACTAATGAAAAACTGTTTTTT. V is TRBV19 and J is TRBJ1-4; D may be TRBD1 (6 bases). V was cut by 6 bases and J by 0 bases, with 17 bases left in between. Per the germline V gene, CDR1 is LNHDA and CDR2 is SQIVND (reference sequence). The CDR3 covers 17 residues.

The chain carries TRBV4-3 and TRBJ2-3, with 7 bases identical to TRBD2. Trimming cost V 4 bases and J 0 bases; bases outside gene matches: 7. In germline, CDR1 is LGHNA, CDR2 YSLEER. CDR3 length: 16 amino acids. CDR3 region: CASSPRGEASTDTQYF. The CDR3 region has the DNA TGCGCCAGCAGCCCCCGGGGGGAGGCTAGCACAGATACGCAGTATTTT.

The sample holds many counts of this clone. This rearrangement joins TRBV6-4 to TRBJ2-3; 9 bases line up with TRBD2. V lost 3 bases, J lost 0 bases, and 1 base stayed unmatched. CDR3 length: 15 residues. Germline V gene data show CDR1 as MRHNA and CDR2 as SNTAGT. CDR3 residues: CASSESGGSTDTQYF. CDR3 nucleotide sequence: TGTGCCAGCAGTGAAAGCGGGGGGAGCACAGATACGCAGTATTTT.

The table lists this clone with a count of one. Different DNA sequences within this sample yield the same CDR3. The chain combines TRBV18 with TRBJ2-7, with 10 bases matching TRBD2. The CDR3 runs 15 residues. Germline-derived CDR1 and CDR2 are KGHSH and LQKENI. After removal of 3 bases from V and 1 base from J, the junction contained 3 bases not matched to a gene. The DNA for the CDR3 is TGTGCCAGCTCACCTCCTAGCGGGAGTTCCTACGAGCAGTACTTC. Its translation: CASSPPSGSSYEQYF.

This rearrangement joins TRBV19 to TRBJ1-3; D might be TRBD1 (5 bases). CDR3 length: 14 residues. V was cut by 8 bases and J by 3 bases, with 14 bases left in between. CDR1 and CDR2 (germline): LNHDA, SQIVND (reference sequence). The CDR3 sequence: CASADRASGNTIYF. The CDR3 DNA reads as TGTGCCAGTGCCGACAGAGCGAGTGGAAACACCATATATTTT.

V gene TRBV5-1 combines with J gene TRBJ1-1, with a tentative D call TRBD1 (5 bases). The CDR3 spans 15 residues. CDR1 is SGHRS, CDR2 YFSETQ, per germline. Trimming cost V 4 bases and J 1 base, with 14 bases left between them. DNA for the CDR3: TGCGCCAGCAGCGGCGGGTTCGGGGGGAACACTGAAGCTTTCTTT. Its translation is CASSGGFGGNTEAFF.

The chain recombines TRBV5-1 with TRBJ2-3; 9 bases fit TRBD2. Germline CDR1 and CDR2: SGHRS and YFSETQ. CDR3 length: 15 amino acids. After removal of 2 bases from V and 4 bases from J, the junction contained 5 bases not matched to a gene. The CDR3 region is CASSFGLAIADTQYF. The DNA of the CDR3 is TGCGCCAGCAGCTTTGGACTAGCGATCGCAGATACGCAGTATTTT. The variable domain in full, with the rest retrieved from reference TRBV5-1 and TRBJ2-3, is KAGVTQTPRYLIKTRGQQVTLSCSPISGHRSVSWYQQTPGQGLQFLFEYFSETQRNKGNFPGRFSGRQFSNSRSEMNVSTLELGDSALYLCASSFGLAIADTQYFGPGTRLTVL.

About this clone itself: Other DNA sequences in the same sample also yield this CDR3. V gene TRBV3-1 (or the pseudogene TRBV3-2) combines with J gene TRBJ2-1; TRBD2 aligns across 7 bases. V dropped 4 bases and J dropped 2; count of bases not matched to a gene: 2. The CDR3 runs to 14 residues. Germline V gene lookup returns CDR1 LGHDT and CDR2 YNNKEL (reference sequence). The DNA for the CDR3 is TGTGCCAGCAGCCCACGGGGGGCCTACAATGAGCAGTTCTTC. Translated: CASSPRGAYNEQFF.

The gene calls are TRBV5-6 and TRBJ2-2; 8 bases are a match to TRBD2. Germline assignment: CDR1 SGHDT and CDR2 YYEEEE. The CDR3 runs 17 residues. V lost 0 bases, J lost 6 bases, and 10 bases stayed unmatched. The CDR3, as DNA: TGTGCCAGCAGCTTGGGATCGGCGGGAGGAACGGCCGGGGAGCTGTTTTTT. It is translated as CASSLGSAGGTAGELFF. The complete variable domain, with remaining parts taken from reference TRBV5-6 and TRBJ2-2, reads DAGVTQSPTHLIKTRGQQVTLRCSPKSGHDTVSWYQQALGQGPQFIFQYYEEEERQRGNFPDRFSGHQFPNYSSELNVNALLLGDSALYLCASSLGSAGGTAGELFFGEGSRLTVL.

CDR3 in amino acids: CASSHRQGATEAFF. In DNA form, the CDR3 reads TGTGCCAGCAGCCATAGACAGGGGGCCACTGAAGCTTTCTTT. The J gene is TRBJ1-1, the V gene TRBV3-1 (or the pseudogene TRBV3-2); 10 nucleotides agree with TRBD1. V lost 3 bases to trimming and J lost 4 bases; unmatched junction nucleotides: 2. CDR3 length: 14 residues. The V gene's germline CDR1 is LGHDT and CDR2 YNNKEL (reference sequence).

The DNA for the CDR3 is TGTGCCAGCAGCCCTGCTAACTATGGCTACACCTTC. Residues: CASSPANYGYTF. The genes are TRBV28 and TRBJ1-2; no clear D gene. CDR1 MDHEN and CDR2 SYDVKM come from the germline V gene. Deletions cut 6 bases from V and 0 bases from J, with 5 bases between. This CDR3 region has 12 residues.

This chain uses TRBV10-3 with TRBJ2-7, with TRBD2 matching 7 bases. V was clipped by 8 bases and J by 6 bases; unmatched bases: 13. The CDR3 is made up of 14 amino acids. Germline-derived CDR1 and CDR2 are ENHRY and SYGVKD. CDR3 sequence (DNA): TGTGCCATCGCGGGGGTCCAAAACTCGCGCGAGCAGTACTTC. The encoded protein is CAIAGVQNSREQYF.

V gene TRBV9 combines with J gene TRBJ2-7, with TRBD1 identical over 9 bases. The length of the CDR3 is 16 residues. Germline loops: CDR1 SGDLS, CDR2 YYNGEE. Trimming removed 3 bases from V and 5 bases from J; junction bases left unmatched: 12. The CDR3 sequence is CASSARPGQGLNEQYF. CDR3 DNA sequence: TGTGCCAGCAGCGCCCGCCCGGGACAGGGTCTCAACGAGCAGTACTTC.

Comment on this clone: One end of the junction fails to match germline, which may point to a read error. The chain couples TRBV6-5 to TRBJ1-2; 9 bases are a match to TRBD1. Germline loops: CDR1 MNHEY, CDR2 SVGAGI. This CDR3 is built from 15 residues. CDR3 DNA sequence: TGTGCCAGCAGTGACTCGACAGGGGGTTCCTATGGCTACACCTTC. Encoded protein: CASSDSTGGSYGYTF.

The J gene is TRBJ2-5, the V gene TRBV5-4, with 12 positions matching TRBD2. CDR3 size: 15 residues. Germline V lookup: CDR1 SGHNT, CDR2 YYREEE (reference sequence). Germline trimming cut 5 bases from V and 2 bases from J; bases unmatched to any gene: 4. The CDR3 nucleotides read TGTGCCAGCAGTCATGGACTAGCGGGGCAAGAGACCCAGTACTTC. This encodes CASSHGLAGQETQYF.

V is TRBV10-3 and J is TRBJ2-2, with TRBD2 matching 9 bases. The CDR3 is 15 residues long. CDR1 is ENHRY and CDR2 is SYGVKD in the germline V gene. The junction had 7 bases not matched to a gene; V was cut back by 4 bases and J by 7 bases. Here the CDR3 DNA reads TGTGCCATCAGTGCCGGGCTAGCGGGGTTCGGGGAGCTGTTTTTT. This encodes CAISAGLAGFGELFF.

The rearrangement joins TRBV10-2 to TRBJ1-2, with D possibly matching TRBD1 (6 bases). Germline CDR1 reads WSHSY; CDR2 reads SAAADI. This CDR3 contains 15 residues. Trimming cost V 7 bases and J 0 bases, with 15 bases left between them. CDR3 in DNA: TGCGCCAGCACCTCCGACAGGCCCCCTAACTATGGCTACACCTTC. Translation gives CASTSDRPPNYGYTF.

The rearrangement uses TRBV6-1 and TRBJ1-2, with D possibly TRBD1 on 6 matching bases. In germline, CDR1 is MNHNS, CDR2 SASEGT. The CDR3 contains 14 residues. With 1 base removed from V and 3 bases from J, the gap between germline ends came to 9 bases. CDR3 nucleotide sequence: TGTGCCAGCAGTGAAGAATACAGGGACTATGGCTACACCTTC. Its protein product is CASSEEYRDYGYTF.

DNA of the CDR3: TGTGCCAGCAGTGCGGCCGGGACAGGGTCGAGCCTAGGGCAGTACTTC. It is translated as CASSAAGTGSSLGQYF. V gene TRBV6-1 combines with J gene TRBJ2-7; 9 bases map to TRBD1. V lost 4 bases to trimming and J lost 9 bases; unmatched junction nucleotides: 16. The CDR3 extends over 16 amino acids. The germline CDR1 and CDR2 sequences are MNHNS and SASEGT.

V gene TRBV20-1 combines with J gene TRBJ1-4; D possibly corresponds to TRBD1 (6 bases). This CDR3 is built from 11 residues. Germline CDR1 reads DFQATT; CDR2 reads SNEGSKA (reference sequence). Deletions cut 7 bases from V and 8 bases from J, with 11 bases between. CDR3 protein: CSGRQAEKLFF. In nucleotides, the CDR3 is TGCAGTGGGAGACAGGCGGAAAAACTGTTTTTT.